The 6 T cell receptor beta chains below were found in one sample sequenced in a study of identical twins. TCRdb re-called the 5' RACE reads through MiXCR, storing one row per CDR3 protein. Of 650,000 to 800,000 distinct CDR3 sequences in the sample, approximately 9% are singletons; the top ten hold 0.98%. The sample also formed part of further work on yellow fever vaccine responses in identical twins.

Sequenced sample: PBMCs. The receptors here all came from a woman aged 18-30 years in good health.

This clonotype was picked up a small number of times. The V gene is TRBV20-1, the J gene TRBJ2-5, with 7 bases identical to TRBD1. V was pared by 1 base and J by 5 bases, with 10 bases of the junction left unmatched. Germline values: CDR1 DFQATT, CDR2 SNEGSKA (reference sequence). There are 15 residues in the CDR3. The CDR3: CSARALDRAYETQYF. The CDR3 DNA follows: TGCAGTGCTAGAGCACTAGACAGGGCGTATGAGACCCAGTACTTC.

The CDR3 region is CASSFRGLAGFANTGELFF. In DNA form, the CDR3 reads TGCGCCAGCAGCTTTCGAGGACTAGCGGGGTTCGCGAACACCGGGGAGCTGTTTTTT. The J gene is TRBJ2-2, the V gene TRBV5-1; 12 bases map to TRBD2. The junction had 8 bases not matched to a gene; V was cut back by 2 bases and J by 0 bases. The CDR3 loop spans 19 amino acids. Per germline, CDR1 SGHRS and CDR2 YFSETQ. Supplemented by reference TRBV5-1 and TRBJ2-2, the full variable domain reads KAGVTQTPRYLIKTRGQQVTLSCSPISGHRSVSWYQQTPGQGLQFLFEYFSETQRNKGNFPGRFSGRQFSNSRSEMNVSTLELGDSALYLCASSFRGLAGFANTGELFFGEGSRLTVL.

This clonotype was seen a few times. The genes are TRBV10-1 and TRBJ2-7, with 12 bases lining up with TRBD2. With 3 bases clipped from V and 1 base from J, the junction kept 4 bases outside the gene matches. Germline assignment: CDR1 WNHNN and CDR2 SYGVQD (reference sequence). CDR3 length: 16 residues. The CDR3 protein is CASSDVGTSGSYEQYF. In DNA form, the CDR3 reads TGCGCCAGCAGTGATGTAGGGACTAGCGGGTCCTACGAGCAGTACTTC.

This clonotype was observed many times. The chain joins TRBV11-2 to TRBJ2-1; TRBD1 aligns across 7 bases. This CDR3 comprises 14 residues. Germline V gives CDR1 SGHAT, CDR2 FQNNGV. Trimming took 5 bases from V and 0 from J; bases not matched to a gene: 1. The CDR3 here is CASSTGVSYNEQFF. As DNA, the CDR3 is TGTGCCAGCAGCACAGGGGTCTCCTACAATGAGCAGTTCTTC. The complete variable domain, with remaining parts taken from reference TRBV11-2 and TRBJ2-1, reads EAGVAQSPRYKIIEKRQSVAFWCNPISGHATLYWYQQILGQGPKLLIQFQNNGVVDDSQLPKDRFSAERLKGVDSTLKIQPAKLEDSAVYLCASSTGVSYNEQFFGPGTRLTVL.

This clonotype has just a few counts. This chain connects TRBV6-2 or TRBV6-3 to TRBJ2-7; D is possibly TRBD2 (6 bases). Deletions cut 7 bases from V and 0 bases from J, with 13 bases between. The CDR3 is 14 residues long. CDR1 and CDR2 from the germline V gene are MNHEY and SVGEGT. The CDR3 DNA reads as TGTGCCAGCAAAAGGGGTAGCGGCTCCTACGAGCAGTACTTC. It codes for CASKRGSGSYEQYF.

The CDR3 DNA is TGTGCCACCAGCAGAGATTTTAGCGGGAGAGGGAATGGCAATGAGCAGTTCTTC. Translated, it gives CATSRDFSGRGNGNEQFF. V gene TRBV15 combines with J gene TRBJ2-1; 9 bases line up with TRBD2. The length of the CDR3 is 18 residues. J gave up 6 bases and V 0 bases, and 12 bases lay outside the gene matches. Germline assignment: CDR1 LNHNV and CDR2 YYDKDF (reference sequence). The entire variable domain, with the rest obtained from reference TRBV15 and TRBJ2-1, is as follows: DAMVIQNPRYQVTQFGKPVTLSCSQTLNHNVMYWYQQKSSQAPKLLFHYYDKDFNNEADTPDNFQSRRPNTSFCFLDIRSPGLGDTAMYLCATSRDFSGRGNGNEQFFGPGTRLTVL.